Listed below are T cell receptor beta chains from one sample, sequenced in a study of CD8 T cells in Susac syndrome. In TCRdb, the immunoSEQ multiplex PCR reads were re-called with MiXCR into one record per CDR3 protein. The sample contains 230,000 or so distinct CDR3 sequences, about 95% of which appear only once. Sequenced material: CD4+ T cells from PBMCs. Source of these receptors: a human donor with multiple sclerosis. Each CDR3 is given with its conserved first and last residue. The D gene is left open where the match is weak. Clone sizes are given selectively: once, few, many, or a class where the clone is expanded.

>TRBV7-8|.|TRBJ1-6|.
CASSSWGGSNSPLHF
TGTGCCAGCAGCTCATGGGGGGGGTCGAATTCACCCCTCCACTTT
>TRBV28|.|TRBJ1-5|.
CASSLLQNNQPQHF
TGTGCCAGCAGTTTACTACAGAACAATCAGCCCCAGCATTTT
>TRBV7-8|TRBD1|TRBJ1-1|.
CASSSPQGKAFF
TGTGCCAGCAGCTCCCCACAGGGGAAAGCTTTCTTT
>TRBV7-9|.|TRBJ2-5|.
CASSLFSLTPSGRETQYF
TGTGCCAGCAGCTTATTCAGCCTCACACCCAGTGGCAGAGAGACCCAGTACTTC
>TRBV28|TRBD2|TRBJ2-7|.
CASSRPGLAASYEQYF
TGTGCCAGCAGCAGGCCGGGACTAGCGGCCTCCTACGAGCAGTACTTC
>TRBV2|TRBD2|TRBJ2-2|.
CASRSWGRAGELFF
TGTGCCAGCAGAAGTTGGGGGAGGGCCGGGGAGCTGTTTTTT
>TRBV29-1|.|TRBJ2-6|.
CSVKGTGANVLTF
TGCAGCGTCAAGGGGACTGGGGCCAACGTCCTGACTTTC
>TRBV18|.|TRBJ2-1|few
CASSPTNEQFF
TGTGCCAGCTCACCGACAAATGAGCAGTTCTTC
>TRBV20-1|.|TRBJ2-6|.
CSASPRANVLTF
TGCAGTGCCTCCCCGAGGGCCAACGTCCTGACTTTC
>TRBV29-1|TRBD2|TRBJ2-1|.
CSVGDPTAGEQFF
TGCAGCGTGGGGGATCCGACAGCGGGGGAGCAGTTCTTC
>TRBV20-1|.|TRBJ2-7|.
CSARGRDTRYEQYF
TGCAGTGCTAGAGGGAGGGACACCCGCTACGAGCAGTACTTC
>TRBV29-1|TRBD2|TRBJ2-1|.
CSVEASGRNEQFF
TGCAGCGTTGAAGCTAGCGGGAGGAATGAGCAGTTCTTC
>TRBV20-1|TRBD2|TRBJ2-1|.
CSARPPTSGRWNEQFF
TGCAGTGCTAGACCCCCTACTAGCGGGAGGTGGAATGAGCAGTTCTTC
>TRBV5-6|TRBD1|TRBJ1-3|once
CASSVDRGPYSGNTIYF
TGTGCCAGCAGCGTGGACAGGGGACCATACTCTGGAAACACCATATATTTT
>TRBV2|.|TRBJ2-1|.
CASREGLLQFF
TGTGCCAGCAGGGAGGGCCTCCTGCAGTTCTTC
>TRBV7-9|.|TRBJ1-5|.
CASSQYPSNQPQHF
TGTGCCAGCAGCCAATACCCTAGCAATCAGCCCCAGCATTTT
>TRBV2|.|TRBJ2-3|.
CATQGRGDTQYF
TGTGCCACCCAGGGCCGCGGAGATACGCAGTATTTT
>TRBV25-1|TRBD1|TRBJ1-2|.
CASSEPGTGQNYGYTF
TGTGCCAGCAGTGAACCGGGGACAGGGCAAAACTATGGCTACACCTTC
>TRBV7-3|TRBD1|TRBJ2-5|.
CASSPGQARGETQYF
TGTGCCAGCAGCCCGGGACAGGCTCGGGGAGAGACCCAGTACTTC
>TRBV6-5|TRBD2|TRBJ2-1|.
CASSYSNGLAGGDEQFF
TGTGCCAGCAGTTACTCCAACGGACTAGCGGGAGGCGATGAGCAGTTCTTC
>TRBV7-9|.|TRBJ2-5|.
CASSVTGETQYF
TGTGCCAGCAGCGTTACGGGGGAGACCCAGTACTTC
>TRBV11-1|.|TRBJ2-3|once
CASSLASQLADTQYF
TGTGCCAGCAGCTTAGCAAGTCAGCTCGCAGATACGCAGTATTTT
>TRBV30|TRBD2|TRBJ2-5|.
CAWSVRTSGRKTQYF
TGTGCCTGGAGCGTTAGGACTAGCGGGAGGAAGACCCAGTACTTC
>TRBV28|.|TRBJ2-5|.
CASRRGGQETQYF
TGTGCCAGCAGACGGGGTGGCCAAGAGACCCAGTACTTC
>TRBV5-1|TRBD1|TRBJ1-2|.
CASSSQGLSSYGYTF
TGCGCCAGCAGCTCACAGGGGCTTAGTAGCTATGGCTACACCTTC
>TRBV20-1|TRBD2|TRBJ2-3|.
CSASLAGGDTQYF
TGCAGTGCTAGTTTAGCGGGGGGTGATACGCAGTATTTT
>TRBV20-1|.|TRBJ2-5|.
CSARSRHRGETQYF
TGCAGTGCTAGAAGTAGGCACAGAGGAGAGACCCAGTACTTC
>TRBV20-1|TRBD2|TRBJ2-3|.
CSARALAGSLSTDTQYF
TGCAGTGCTAGAGCACTAGCGGGAAGTCTAAGCACAGATACGCAGTATTTT
>TRBV3-1|.|TRBJ2-1|.
CASSQDLTSPNEQFF
TGTGCCAGCAGCCAAGATCTTACTAGCCCTAATGAGCAGTTCTTC
>TRBV7-3|.|TRBJ2-7|.
CASSLTGSNPSYEQYF
TGCGCCAGCAGCTTAACGGGAAGTAATCCCTCCTACGAGCAGTACTTC
>TRBV10-3|TRBD1|TRBJ2-1|.
CAIRGDRDSYNEQFF
TGTGCCATCAGGGGTGACAGGGATTCCTACAATGAGCAGTTCTTC
>TRBV12-3/TRBV12-4|.|TRBJ1-3|.
CASSFWGGSGNTIYF
TGTGCCAGCAGTTTTTGGGGGGGGTCTGGAAACACCATATATTTT
>TRBV18|TRBD2|TRBJ2-1|.
CASSPPSGGYNEQFF
TGTGCCAGCTCACCCCCTAGCGGGGGCTACAATGAGCAGTTCTTC
>TRBV7-2|TRBD2|TRBJ2-7|.
CASSLYSGDTYEQYF
TGTGCCAGCAGCTTGTACAGCGGGGATACCTACGAGCAGTACTTC
>TRBV7-9|.|TRBJ1-5|.
CASSADRVEQPQHF
TGTGCCAGCAGCGCCGACAGAGTAGAACAGCCCCAGCATTTT